This T cell receptor beta chain was sequenced during a study of blood T cell repertoires in COVID-19. Whole-study context: From the United States, Italy and Spain came samples of acute and convalescent COVID-19. The analysed material was cDNA or gDNA that came from T cells, B-cell-depleted T cells, or PBMCs.

Original methodology: Estimated nucleated cell counts came from reference gene primer amplification. Some clones are missing from TCRdb's copy, which holds only in-frame ones; the method was immunoSEQ multiplex PCR. D and trimming were read from the DNA, whereas the V and J calls and clone size are those reported in that table. Of 200,000 to 250,000 clones in the sample, over 75% were seen once. Germline CDR1 and CDR2: SGHDT and YYEEEE. V dropped 0 bases and J dropped 0 bases, with 9 bases sitting between them. The CDR3 extends over 15 amino acids. The source material was peripheral blood. The chain is built from TRBV5-6 and TRBJ1-2, with D unclear. This clonotype was obtained from a woman aged 70 to 79 with COVID-19, enrolled during active disease. CDR3 protein: CASSLVGGTNYGYTF. CDR3 bases: TGTGCCAGCAGCTTGGTAGGCGGTACTAACTATGGCTACACCTTC.